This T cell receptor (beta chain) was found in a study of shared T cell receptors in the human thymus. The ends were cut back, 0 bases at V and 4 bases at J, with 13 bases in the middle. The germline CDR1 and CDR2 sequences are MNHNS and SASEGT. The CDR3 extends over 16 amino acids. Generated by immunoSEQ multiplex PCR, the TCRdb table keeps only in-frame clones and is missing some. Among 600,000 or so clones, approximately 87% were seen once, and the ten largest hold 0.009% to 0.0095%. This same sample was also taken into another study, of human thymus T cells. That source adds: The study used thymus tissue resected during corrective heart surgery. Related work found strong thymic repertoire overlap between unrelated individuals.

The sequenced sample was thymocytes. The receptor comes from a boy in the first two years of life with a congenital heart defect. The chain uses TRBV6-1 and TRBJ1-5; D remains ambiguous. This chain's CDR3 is CASSEALTQLNQPQHF. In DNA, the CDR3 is TGTGCCAGCAGTGAAGCGCTTACACAGCTTAATCAGCCCCAGCATTTT.